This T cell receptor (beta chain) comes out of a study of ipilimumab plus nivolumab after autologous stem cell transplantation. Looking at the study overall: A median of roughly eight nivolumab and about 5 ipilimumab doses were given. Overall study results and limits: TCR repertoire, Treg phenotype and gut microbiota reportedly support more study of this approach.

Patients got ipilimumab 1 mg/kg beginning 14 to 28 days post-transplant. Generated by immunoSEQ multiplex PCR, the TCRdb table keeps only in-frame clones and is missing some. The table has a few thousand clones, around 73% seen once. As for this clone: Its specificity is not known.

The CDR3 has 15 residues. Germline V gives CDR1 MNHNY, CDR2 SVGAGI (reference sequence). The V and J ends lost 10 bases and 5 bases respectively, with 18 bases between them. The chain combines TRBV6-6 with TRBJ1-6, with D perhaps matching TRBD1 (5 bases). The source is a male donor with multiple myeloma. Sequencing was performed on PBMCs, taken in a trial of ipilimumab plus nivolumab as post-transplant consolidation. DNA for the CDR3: TGTGCCACGCTCCCCCAGACAGCCGATAATTCACCCCTCCACTTT. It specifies CATLPQTADNSPLHF.